In its sample, the clone carrying this T cell receptor beta chain was seen many times. The data originate from a study of regulatory T cells in long-lasting Graves disease. Stated time point: newly diagnosed GD, antithyroid drugs for less than 3 months. PBMCs were the source of the RNA used for TCR sequencing. Building the TCR beta libraries relied on iRepertoire HTBI primers, and CDR3 regions underwent Arm-PCR. TCRdb independently ran MiXCR on the multiplex PCR reads; one entry per CDR3 protein. The table records around 250,000 distinct CDR3 sequences, 20% of them present only once. This clonotype was obtained from a female donor with Graves disease. Source: peripheral blood mononuclear cells (PBMCs), taken at new diagnosis, from a patient treated with antithyroid drugs.

CDR3: CASRSGQGGNQPQHF. DNA for the CDR3: TGTGCCAGCAGGTCTGGACAGGGCGGCAATCAGCCCCAGCATTTT. The V call is TRBV6-2 or TRBV6-3, the J call TRBJ1-5, with 8 positions matching TRBD1. The CDR3 has 15 amino acids. The V segment lost 6 bases and the J segment 2 bases; nucleotides outside the gene matches: 6. Looked up from germline, CDR1 is MNHEY and CDR2 is SVGEGT.